The 20 T cell receptor beta chains in this list originate from one sample, sequenced in a study of blood T cell repertoires in COVID-19. Data came from immunoSEQ multiplex PCR; TCRdb stores just in-frame clones and leaves some out. The sample lists about 210,000 clones, roughly 84% occurring once. The sample was peripheral blood. The receptors were sampled from a man between 45 and 60 years old with active or convalescent COVID-19.

This rearrangement joins TRBV29-1 to TRBJ2-1; 8 nucleotides match TRBD2. V dropped 7 bases and J dropped 0; count of bases not matched to a gene: 5. Germline V gene data show CDR1 as SQVTM and CDR2 as ANQGSEA. This CDR3 spans 14 amino acids. CDR3 DNA: TGCAGCGCACTAGCGGCGGACTCCTACAATGAGCAGTTCTTC. This encodes CSALAADSYNEQFF.

V is TRBV11-2 and J is TRBJ2-3; tentatively, D is TRBD2 (6 bases). V dropped 4 bases and J dropped 0 bases, with 14 bases sitting between them. Per germline, CDR1 SGHAT and CDR2 FQNNGV. The length of the CDR3 is 16 residues. The DNA of the CDR3 is TGTGCCAGCAGCTATTTTAGCGGTACTAGCACAGATACGCAGTATTTT. Residues: CASSYFSGTSTDTQYF.

J is TRBJ2-7 and V is TRBV27, with 8 bases matching TRBD2. Germline CDR1 MNHEY, CDR2 SMNVEV (reference sequence). This CDR3 contains 15 residues. Trimming cost V 5 bases and J 2 bases; bases outside gene matches: 8. CDR3 region: CASSRTGGFTYEQYV. The CDR3 DNA sequence: TGTGCCAGCAGTAGGACGGGGGGGTTTACCTACGAGCAGTACGTC.

J is TRBJ2-1 and V is TRBV5-4; possible D gene TRBD2, 5 bases. CDR3 length: 17 amino acids. V was clipped by 0 bases and J by 2 bases, with 15 bases between them. Germline V gene lookup returns CDR1 SGHNT and CDR2 YYREEE (reference sequence). CDR3 amino acids: CASSLVLSPSPYNEQFF. The CDR3 nucleotides are TGTGCCAGCAGCTTGGTATTGAGTCCTAGCCCCTACAATGAGCAGTTCTTC.

This rearrangement joins TRBV4-1 to TRBJ1-2; D is perhaps TRBD1 (6 bases). Germline V gene data show CDR1 as MGHRA and CDR2 as YSYEKL. V lost 4 bases, J lost 4 bases, and 16 bases lay in between. The CDR3 is 15 amino acids. The CDR3 sequence is CASSPGGDTFYGYTF. The CDR3 DNA sequence: TGCGCCAGCAGCCCCGGTGGGGACACCTTCTATGGCTACACCTTC.

This sequence joins TRBV19 and TRBJ1-2, with a weak D call TRBD1 (6 bases). Deletions cut 10 bases from V and 1 base from J, with 22 bases between. Germline V gene sequence: CDR1 LNHDA, CDR2 SQIVND (reference sequence). The CDR3 extends over 16 amino acids. The CDR3 DNA is TGTGCCACTACTCCCGGGACACACTTGCTTAACTATGGCTACACCTTC. Translation gives CATTPGTHLLNYGYTF.

In its sample, this clone was seen once. The chain is built from TRBV7-8 and TRBJ2-7, with 12 bases that match TRBD2. This CDR3 region has 14 residues. The junction had 3 bases not matched to a gene; V was cut back by 2 bases and J by 7 bases. CDR1 SGHVS and CDR2 FQNEAQ come from the germline V gene. The CDR3 coding sequence is TGTGCCAGCAGCTTACCCGGACTAGCGGGGGAGCAGTACTTC. Protein: CASSLPGLAGEQYF.

The V call is TRBV5-1, the J call TRBJ1-5; perhaps TRBD1 as D (5 bases). The germline gives CDR1 SGHRS, CDR2 YFSETQ. CDR3 length: 13 amino acids. V shed 3 bases and J shed 3 bases, with 7 bases lying between them. For the CDR3, the DNA is TGCGCCAGCAGCTCGACAGTCAATCAGCCCCAGCATTTT. Translating gives CASSSTVNQPQHF.

In its sample, this clone was seen once. This rearrangement joins TRBV6-5 to TRBJ2-1, with 9 bases aligning to TRBD1. V lost 6 bases and J lost 6; bases outside the gene matches: 9. Germline-derived CDR1 and CDR2 are MNHEY and SVGAGI. CDR3 size: 15 residues. CDR3 region: CASRSDRGEGNEQFF. Written as DNA, the CDR3 is TGTGCCAGCAGATCCGACAGGGGGGAAGGCAATGAGCAGTTCTTC.

In nucleotides, the CDR3 is TGTGCCAGCAGCCCCCATCCGGGACTAGCGGGAGACGAGACCCAGTACTTC. It encodes CASSPHPGLAGDETQYF. This rearrangement joins TRBV9 to TRBJ2-5; 14 nucleotides align to TRBD2. Germline V gives CDR1 SGDLS, CDR2 YYNGEE. The CDR3 has 17 amino acids. The J segment lost 5 bases and the V segment lost 4 bases, leaving 10 bases of the junction unmatched. Supplemented by reference TRBV9 and TRBJ2-5, the full variable domain reads DSGVTQTPKHLITATGQRVTLRCSPRSGDLSVYWYQQSLDQGLQFLIQYYNGEERAKGNILERFSAQQFPDLHSELNLSSLELGDSALYFCASSPHPGLAGDETQYFGPGTRLLVL.

V gene TRBV25-1 combines with J gene TRBJ1-1, with a possible D match to TRBD1 (5 bases). V lost 5 bases, J lost 1 base, and 11 bases lay in between. CDR1 and CDR2 from the germline V gene are MGHDK and SYGVNS. The CDR3 runs to 14 residues. CDR3 region: CASSFTGANTEAFF. DNA for the CDR3: TGTGCCAGCAGTTTTACAGGCGCGAACACTGAAGCTTTCTTT.

This clone has a handful of counts. The chain recombines TRBV7-9 with TRBJ2-5; D unclear. Trimming removed 4 bases at V and 5 bases at J, with 14 bases between. CDR1 SEHNR and CDR2 FQNEAQ come from the germline V gene (reference sequence). The length of the CDR3 is 14 residues. DNA for the CDR3: TGTGCCAGCAGCTGGAGCGAAGAAGATGAGACCCAGTACTTC. Translating gives CASSWSEEDETQYF. The whole variable domain, filled in from reference TRBV7-9 and TRBJ2-5, reads DTGVSQNPRHKITKRGQNVTFRCDPISEHNRLYWYRQTLGQGPEFLTYFQNEAQLEKSRLLSDRFSAERPKGSFSTLEIQRTEQGDSAMYLCASSWSEEDETQYFGPGTRLLVL.

The chain combines TRBV18 with TRBJ2-3; D gene uncertain. V gave up 6 bases and J gave up 5 bases, with 9 bases separating them. From germline, CDR1 is KGHSH and CDR2 LQKENI. The CDR3 contains 12 residues. The CDR3 region is CASSPPQDTQYF. The CDR3 coding sequence is TGTGCCAGCTCTCCTCCACAAGATACGCAGTATTTT.

V usage is TRBV2 and J usage is TRBJ2-1, with 8 bases identical to TRBD2. The germline V gene has CDR1 SNHLY and CDR2 FYNNEI. This CDR3 is built from 15 residues. With 11 bases clipped from V and 6 bases from J, the junction kept 15 bases outside the gene matches. This CDR3 is CAVHSRGGSSNEQFF. DNA for the CDR3: TGTGCCGTACACTCCCGGGGGGGGTCCAGCAATGAGCAGTTCTTC. The full variable domain, with the rest looked up from reference TRBV2 and TRBJ2-1, is EPEVTQTPSHQVTQMGQEVILRCVPISNHLYFYWYRQILGQKVEFLVSFYNNEISEKSEIFDDQFSVERPDGSNFTLKIRSTKLEDSAMYFCAVHSRGGSSNEQFFGPGTRLTVL.

This sequence joins TRBV5-4 and TRBJ2-7; possibly TRBD1 for D (6 bases). From germline, CDR1 is SGHNT and CDR2 YYREEE (reference sequence). V was clipped by 5 bases and J by 2 bases, with 14 bases between them. The CDR3 totals 14 residues. Here the CDR3 DNA reads TGTGCCAGCAGTACCAACAGGGTCCCCTACGAGCAGTACTTC. This gives the protein CASSTNRVPYEQYF.

This sequence joins TRBV7-3 and TRBJ2-7; TRBD2 agrees at 7 bases. V trimming: 2 bases; J trimming: 5 bases; junction bases outside the gene matches: 6. Germline V gene lookup returns CDR1 SGHTA and CDR2 FQGTGA. This CDR3 comprises 14 residues. This CDR3 reads CASSLGRGSDEQYF. The CDR3 region has the DNA TGTGCCAGCAGCTTAGGGCGCGGGAGCGACGAGCAGTACTTC.

This clone was picked up one time. The rearrangement uses TRBV28 and TRBJ1-2; a weak D match, TRBD1 (5 bases). This CDR3 spans 12 amino acids. V lost 5 bases, J lost 5 bases, and 9 bases lay in between. The germline gives CDR1 MDHEN, CDR2 SYDVKM. The CDR3 here is CASSLKGYGYTF. CDR3 DNA sequence: TGTGCCAGCAGTCTGAAGGGGTATGGCTACACCTTC.

This rearrangement joins TRBV19 to TRBJ1-1; 9 bases fit TRBD1. CDR3 length equals 18 residues. Germline V gene sequence: CDR1 LNHDA, CDR2 SQIVND (reference sequence). The V and J ends lost 3 bases and 3 bases, in that order; junction bases with no gene match: 14. The CDR3 region is CASSISTGGNQKYTEAFF. As DNA, the CDR3 is TGTGCCAGTAGTATTTCAACAGGGGGCAATCAAAAGTACACTGAAGCTTTCTTT. The full variable domain, with the rest looked up from reference TRBV19 and TRBJ1-1, is DGGITQSPKYLFRKEGQNVTLSCEQNLNHDAMYWYRQDPGQGLRLIYYSQIVNDFQKGDIAEGYSVSREKKESFPLTVTSAQKNPTAFYLCASSISTGGNQKYTEAFFGQGTRLTVV.

In this sample, this clone turned up a few times. V and J are TRBV7-8 and TRBJ2-3, with 12 positions matching TRBD2. The CDR3 sequence is 16 residues long. Trimming removed 5 bases from V and 3 bases from J; junction bases left unmatched: 6. Germline CDR1 is SGHVS and CDR2 is FQNEAQ. In DNA, the CDR3 is TGTGCCAGCAGCATGACTAGCGGGAGATATACAGATACGCAGTATTTT. Translated, it gives CASSMTSGRYTDTQYF.

The chain links TRBV24-1 to TRBJ2-1; D might be TRBD2 (7 bases). The V and J ends lost 3 bases and 3 bases respectively, with 14 bases between them. CDR3 size: 16 residues. Germline CDR1 is KGHDR and CDR2 is SFDVKD. CDR3 protein: CATSDPRGTNYNEQFF. CDR3 nucleotides: TGTGCCACCAGTGATCCGCGGGGGACAAACTACAATGAGCAGTTCTTC.